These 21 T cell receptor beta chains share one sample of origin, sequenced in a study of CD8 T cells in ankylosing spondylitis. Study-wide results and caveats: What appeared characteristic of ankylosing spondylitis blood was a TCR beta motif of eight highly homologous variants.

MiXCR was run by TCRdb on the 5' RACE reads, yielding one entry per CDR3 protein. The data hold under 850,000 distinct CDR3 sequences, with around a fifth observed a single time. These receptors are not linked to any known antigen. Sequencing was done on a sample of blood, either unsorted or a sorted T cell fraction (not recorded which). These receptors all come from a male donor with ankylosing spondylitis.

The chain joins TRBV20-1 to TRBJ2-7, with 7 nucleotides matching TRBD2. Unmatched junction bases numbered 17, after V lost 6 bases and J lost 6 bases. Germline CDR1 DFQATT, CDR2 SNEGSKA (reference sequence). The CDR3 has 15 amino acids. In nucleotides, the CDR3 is TGCAGTGCCCCTAACGGGGCTAGCGGATCGGGCGAGCAGTACTTC. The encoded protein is CSAPNGASGSGEQYF.

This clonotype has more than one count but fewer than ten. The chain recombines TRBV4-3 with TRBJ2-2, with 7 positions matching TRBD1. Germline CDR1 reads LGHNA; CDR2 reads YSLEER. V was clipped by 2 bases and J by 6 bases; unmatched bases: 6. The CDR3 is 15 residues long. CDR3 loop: CASSQQQGVSGELFF. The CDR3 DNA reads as TGCGCCAGCAGCCAACAGCAGGGGGTATCCGGGGAGCTGTTTTTT.

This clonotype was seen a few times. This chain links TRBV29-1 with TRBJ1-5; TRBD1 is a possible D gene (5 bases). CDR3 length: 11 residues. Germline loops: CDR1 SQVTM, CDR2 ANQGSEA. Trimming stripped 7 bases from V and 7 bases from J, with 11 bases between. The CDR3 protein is CSGGVYQPQHF. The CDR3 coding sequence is TGCAGCGGAGGGGTTTACCAGCCCCAGCATTTT.

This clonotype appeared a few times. CDR3 sequence (DNA): TGTGCCAGCAGTTACTACAGGAACACCGGGGAGCTGTTTTTT. Protein: CASSYYRNTGELFF. The V call is TRBV6-5, the J call TRBJ2-2; D uncertain. Trimming took off 1 base at V and 1 base at J, with 4 bases between the two ends. This CDR3 spans 14 amino acids. CDR1 and CDR2 (germline): MNHEY, SVGAGI.

CDR3 sequence (DNA): TGTGCCAGCAGCTTAGAACTAGCGGGAGGCGGGGCCCAGTACTTC. Its protein is CASSLELAGGGAQYF. This chain connects TRBV7-2 to TRBJ2-5; TRBD2 aligns across 12 bases. V trimming: 1 base; J trimming: 9 bases; junction bases outside the gene matches: 6. Germline V gives CDR1 SGHTA, CDR2 FQGNSA. CDR3 size: 15 residues.

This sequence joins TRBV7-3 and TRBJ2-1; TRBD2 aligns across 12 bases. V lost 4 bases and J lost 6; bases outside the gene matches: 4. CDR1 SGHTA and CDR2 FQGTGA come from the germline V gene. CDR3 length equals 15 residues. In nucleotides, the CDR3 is TGTGCCAGCAGCTGGACTAGCGGGATCGGCAATGAGCAGTTCTTC. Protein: CASSWTSGIGNEQFF.

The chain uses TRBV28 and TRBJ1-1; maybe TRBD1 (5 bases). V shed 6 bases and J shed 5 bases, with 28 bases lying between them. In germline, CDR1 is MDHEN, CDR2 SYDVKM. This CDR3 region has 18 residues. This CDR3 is CASRLPRGGAGVGTEAFF. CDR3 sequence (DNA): TGTGCCAGCAGACTTCCCCGCGGCGGGGCTGGAGTAGGGACTGAAGCTTTCTTT.

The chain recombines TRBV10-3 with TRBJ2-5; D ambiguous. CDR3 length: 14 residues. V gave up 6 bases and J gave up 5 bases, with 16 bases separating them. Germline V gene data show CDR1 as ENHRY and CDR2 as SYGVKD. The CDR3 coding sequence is TGTGCCATCAGCGGCTATCAAGGGATGGAGACCCAGTACTTC. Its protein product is CAISGYQGMETQYF.

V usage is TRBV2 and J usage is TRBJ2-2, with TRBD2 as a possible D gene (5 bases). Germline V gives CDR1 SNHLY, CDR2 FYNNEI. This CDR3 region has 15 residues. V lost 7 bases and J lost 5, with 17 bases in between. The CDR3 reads CASNLQLAGTGELFF. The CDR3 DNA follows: TGTGCCAGCAACTTGCAGCTAGCTGGTACCGGGGAGCTGTTTTTT. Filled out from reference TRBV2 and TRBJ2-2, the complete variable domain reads EPEVTQTPSHQVTQMGQEVILRCVPISNHLYFYWYRQILGQKVEFLVSFYNNEISEKSEIFDDQFSVERPDGSNFTLKIRSTKLEDSAMYFCASNLQLAGTGELFFGEGSRLTVL.

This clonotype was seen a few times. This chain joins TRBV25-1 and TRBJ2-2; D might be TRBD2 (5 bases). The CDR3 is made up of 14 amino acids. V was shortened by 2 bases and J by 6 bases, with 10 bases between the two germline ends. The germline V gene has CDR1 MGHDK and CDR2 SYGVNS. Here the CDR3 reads CASSEIGVPGELFF. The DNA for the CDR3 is TGTGCCAGCAGTGAAATCGGGGTACCCGGGGAGCTGTTTTTT.

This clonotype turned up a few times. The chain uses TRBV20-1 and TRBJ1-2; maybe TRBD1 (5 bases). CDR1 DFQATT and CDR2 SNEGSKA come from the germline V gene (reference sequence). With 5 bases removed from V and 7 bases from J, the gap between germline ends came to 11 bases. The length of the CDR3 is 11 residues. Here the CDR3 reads CSAQGPGGYTF. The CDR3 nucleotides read TGCAGTGCTCAGGGTCCGGGTGGCTACACCTTC.

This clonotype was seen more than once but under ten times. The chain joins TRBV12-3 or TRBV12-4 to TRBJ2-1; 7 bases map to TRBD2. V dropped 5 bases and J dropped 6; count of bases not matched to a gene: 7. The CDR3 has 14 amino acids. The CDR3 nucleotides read TGTGCCAGCAGTCGCGGGAGTTTCGGCAATGAGCAGTTCTTC. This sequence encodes CASSRGSFGNEQFF.

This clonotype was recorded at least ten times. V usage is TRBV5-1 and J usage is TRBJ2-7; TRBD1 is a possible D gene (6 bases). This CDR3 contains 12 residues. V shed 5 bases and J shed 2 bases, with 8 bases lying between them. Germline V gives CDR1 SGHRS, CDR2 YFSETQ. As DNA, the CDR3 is TGCGCCAGCAGGCAGGGGCCCTACGAGCAGTACTTC. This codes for CASRQGPYEQYF.

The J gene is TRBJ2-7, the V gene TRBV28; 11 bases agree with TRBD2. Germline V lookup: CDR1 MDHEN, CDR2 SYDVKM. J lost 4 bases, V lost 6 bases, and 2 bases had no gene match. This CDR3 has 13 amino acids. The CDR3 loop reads CASRGLAEYEQYF. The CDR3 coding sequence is TGTGCCAGCAGGGGACTAGCGGAATACGAGCAGTACTTC.

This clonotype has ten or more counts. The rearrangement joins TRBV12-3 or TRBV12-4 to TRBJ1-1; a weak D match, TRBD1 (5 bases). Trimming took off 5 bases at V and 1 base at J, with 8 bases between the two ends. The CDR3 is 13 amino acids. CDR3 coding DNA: TGTGCCAGCAGTCGACAGAAGAACACTGAAGCTTTCTTT. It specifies CASSRQKNTEAFF.

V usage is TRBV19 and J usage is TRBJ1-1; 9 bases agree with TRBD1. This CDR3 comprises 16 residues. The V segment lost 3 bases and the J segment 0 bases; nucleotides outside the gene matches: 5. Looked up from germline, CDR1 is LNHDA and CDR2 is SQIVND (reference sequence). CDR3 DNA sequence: TGTGCCAGTAGTATCGGGACAGGGACGATGAACACTGAAGCTTTCTTT. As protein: CASSIGTGTMNTEAFF.

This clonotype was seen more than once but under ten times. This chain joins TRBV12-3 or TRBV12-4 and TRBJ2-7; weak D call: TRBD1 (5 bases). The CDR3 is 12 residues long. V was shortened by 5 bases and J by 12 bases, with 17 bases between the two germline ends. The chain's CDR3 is CASSQSPGPGYF. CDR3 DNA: TGTGCCAGCAGTCAAAGCCCAGGGCCGGGGTACTTC.

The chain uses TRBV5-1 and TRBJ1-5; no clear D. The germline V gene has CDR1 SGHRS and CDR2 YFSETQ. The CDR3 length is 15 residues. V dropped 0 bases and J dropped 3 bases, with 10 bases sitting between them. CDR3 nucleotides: TGCGCCAGCAGCTTGGCGCCTGAGATCAATCAGCCCCAGCATTTT. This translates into CASSLAPEINQPQHF.

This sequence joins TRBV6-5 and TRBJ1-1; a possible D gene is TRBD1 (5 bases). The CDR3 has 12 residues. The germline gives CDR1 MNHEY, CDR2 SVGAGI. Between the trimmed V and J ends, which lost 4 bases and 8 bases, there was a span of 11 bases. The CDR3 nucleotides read TGTGCCAGCAGTTTCTGGGGGGACGAAGCTTTCTTT. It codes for CASSFWGDEAFF.

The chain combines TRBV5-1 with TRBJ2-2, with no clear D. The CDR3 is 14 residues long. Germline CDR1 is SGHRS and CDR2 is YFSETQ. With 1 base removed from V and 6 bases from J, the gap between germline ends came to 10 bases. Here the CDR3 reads CASSLSGVAGELFF. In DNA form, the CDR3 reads TGCGCCAGCAGCTTGAGTGGGGTCGCCGGGGAGCTGTTTTTT.

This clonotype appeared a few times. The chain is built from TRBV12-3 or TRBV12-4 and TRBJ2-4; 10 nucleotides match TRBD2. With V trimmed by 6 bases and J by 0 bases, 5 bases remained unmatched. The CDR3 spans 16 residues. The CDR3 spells CASSPSGGLAKNIQYF. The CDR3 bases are TGTGCCAGCAGCCCTAGCGGGGGTCTAGCCAAAAACATTCAGTACTTC.